These 26 T cell receptor beta chains share one sample of origin, sequenced in a study of cytomegalovirus exposure and HLA in healthy donors. Only in-frame clones appear in the TCRdb table, and some are missing; sequencing was by immunoSEQ multiplex PCR. The sample includes approximately 100,000 clones, around nine tenths seen only once; the top ten take around 3.9%. The sample comprised PBMCs. These TCRs come from a woman aged 30 to 39 in good health and CMV-seronegative.

The chain employs TRBV7-9 and TRBJ2-5; 8 bases align to TRBD1. J was trimmed by 3 bases and V by 6 bases; bases with no gene match: 6. CDR3 length equals 14 residues. Germline values: CDR1 SEHNR, CDR2 FQNEAQ (reference sequence). CDR3 DNA: TGTGCCAGCAGGCCGGGACAGGCAGAAGAGACCCAGTACTTC. Translating it yields CASRPGQAEETQYF. The variable domain in full, completed from reference TRBV7-9 and TRBJ2-5, reads DTGVSQNPRHKITKRGQNVTFRCDPISEHNRLYWYRQTLGQGPEFLTYFQNEAQLEKSRLLSDRFSAERPKGSFSTLEIQRTEQGDSAMYLCASRPGQAEETQYFGPGTRLLVL.

The V gene is TRBV4-2, the J gene TRBJ2-7; D call uncertain. Germline V gives CDR1 LGHNA, CDR2 YNFKEQ. This CDR3 contains 15 residues. Trimming stripped 4 bases from V and 2 bases from J, with 15 bases between. Here the CDR3 reads CASSPNRNGAYEQYF. The CDR3 nucleotides read TGTGCCAGCAGCCCGAACCGGAACGGAGCCTACGAGCAGTACTTC.

The V and J genes are TRBV4-3 and TRBJ2-1; weak D call: TRBD2 (5 bases). Trimming took off 0 bases at V and 10 bases at J, with 10 bases between the two ends. From germline, CDR1 is LGHNA and CDR2 YSLEER. The CDR3 loop spans 13 amino acids. The CDR3 bases are TGCGCCAGCAGCCAAGAAGTCCGCGGGGAGCAGTTCTTC. Protein: CASSQEVRGEQFF.

This clone has a single count. This chain uses TRBV7-2 with TRBJ2-7; 8 nucleotides line up with TRBD1. The CDR3 extends over 15 amino acids. V lost 8 bases, J lost 3 bases, and 12 bases stayed unmatched. Germline V gene data show CDR1 as SGHTA and CDR2 as FQGNSA. CDR3 amino acids: CASRTAGTGFYEQYF. CDR3 in DNA: TGTGCCAGCCGAACGGCCGGGACAGGCTTCTACGAGCAGTACTTC.

The chain combines TRBV18 with TRBJ2-7; maybe TRBD2 (6 bases). Trimming stripped 0 bases from V and 6 bases from J, with 18 bases between. The CDR3 has 16 residues. CDR1 KGHSH and CDR2 LQKENI come from the germline V gene. CDR3 nucleotides: TGTGCCAGCTCACCACCGGAGACGGGAGAAACGGGCGAGCAGTACTTC. It specifies CASSPPETGETGEQYF.

This sequence joins TRBV29-1 and TRBJ2-7; D unclear. The length of the CDR3 is 14 residues. Trimming took off 2 bases at V and 2 bases at J, with 13 bases between the two ends. Per the germline V gene, CDR1 is SQVTM and CDR2 is ANQGSEA. CDR3 in DNA: TGCAGCGTTGAAATACAGTCTTCGACCTACGAGCAGTACTTC. Encoded protein: CSVEIQSSTYEQYF.

The rearrangement joins TRBV18 to TRBJ1-1; D gene uncertain. Germline CDR1 is KGHSH and CDR2 is LQKENI. Trimming stripped 6 bases from V and 8 bases from J, with 13 bases between. The CDR3 runs to 12 residues. The CDR3 protein is CASSDAGTEAFF. As DNA, the CDR3 is TGTGCCAGCTCCGACGCGGGCACCGAAGCTTTCTTT.

J is TRBJ1-1 and V is TRBV5-4, with D tentatively TRBD1 (5 bases). Germline V CDR1 and CDR2: SGHNT, YYREEE (reference sequence). The CDR3 sequence is 13 residues long. Trimming cost V 4 bases and J 1 base, with 8 bases left between them. The CDR3 nucleotides read TGTGCCAGCAGCCGGGACTGGAACACTGAAGCTTTCTTT. Translating gives CASSRDWNTEAFF.

The chain has TRBV27 and TRBJ1-2, with 9 bases aligning to TRBD1. The CDR3 is made up of 15 amino acids. V dropped 6 bases and J dropped 8; count of bases not matched to a gene: 13. CDR1 MNHEY and CDR2 SMNVEV come from the germline V gene (reference sequence). The CDR3 bases are TGTGCCAGCAGCTACGGACAGGGGACGCTCGGGGGCTACACCTTC. Encoded protein: CASSYGQGTLGGYTF.

This clone was seen more than once but under ten times. The J gene is TRBJ1-4, the V gene TRBV2; D is perhaps TRBD1 (6 bases). Germline CDR1 reads SNHLY; CDR2 reads FYNNEI. The germline V and J ends were trimmed by 1 base and 0 bases, with 9 bases remaining between them. CDR3 length: 16 amino acids. The CDR3: CASSEEQGATNEKLFF. The CDR3 DNA follows: TGTGCCAGCAGTGAAGAACAGGGAGCAACTAATGAAAAACTGTTTTTT.

This chain links TRBV27 with TRBJ1-2; TRBD1 matches 9 bases. Per the germline V gene, CDR1 is MNHEY and CDR2 is SMNVEV (reference sequence). The CDR3 spans 12 residues. After removal of 5 bases from V and 8 bases from J, the junction contained 3 bases not matched to a gene. CDR3 in DNA: TGTGCCAGCAGTAGGACAGGGGAGGGCTACACCTTC. Translating it yields CASSRTGEGYTF.

J is TRBJ1-1 and V is TRBV29-1, with TRBD1 matching 8 bases. The germline V gene has CDR1 SQVTM and CDR2 ANQGSEA. The CDR3 runs to 13 residues. The V segment lost 7 bases and the J segment 1 base; nucleotides outside the gene matches: 5. This CDR3 is CSGTGMGNTEAFF. CDR3 bases: TGCAGCGGGACAGGGATGGGGAACACTGAAGCTTTCTTT. Combining the CDR3 with reference TRBV29-1 and TRBJ1-1 gives the whole variable domain SAVISQKPSRDICQRGTSLTIQCQVDSQVTMMFWYRQQPGQSLTLIATANQGSEATYESGFVIDKFPISRPNLTFSTLTVSNMSPEDSSIYLCSGTGMGNTEAFFGQGTRLTVV.

V is TRBV5-1 and J is TRBJ2-2; D is perhaps TRBD1 (5 bases). This CDR3 comprises 14 residues. Germline-derived CDR1 and CDR2 are SGHRS and YFSETQ. Deletions cut 2 bases from V and 2 bases from J, with 7 bases between. This CDR3 is CASSFRDNTGELFF. The CDR3 nucleotides read TGCGCCAGCAGCTTCAGGGATAACACCGGGGAGCTGTTTTTT.

The genes are TRBV10-2 and TRBJ1-5; the match to TRBD1 covers 9 bases. With V trimmed by 0 bases and J by 2 bases, 5 bases remained unmatched. In germline, CDR1 is WSHSY, CDR2 SAAADI. The CDR3 loop spans 17 amino acids. The CDR3 sequence: CASSESVQGAGNQPQHF. The CDR3 DNA is TGCGCCAGCAGTGAGTCGGTACAGGGGGCAGGCAATCAGCCCCAGCATTTT.

This rearrangement joins TRBV18 to TRBJ1-4; 8 nucleotides match TRBD1. This CDR3 has 15 residues. In germline, CDR1 is KGHSH, CDR2 LQKENI. V shed 2 bases and J 7 bases; nucleotides not matched to a gene: 6. The CDR3 nucleotides are TGTGCCAGCTCACCATCGACAGGGGAGCCTGAAAAACTGTTTTTT. Its translation: CASSPSTGEPEKLFF.

This clone came up once. The V gene is TRBV25-1, the J gene TRBJ2-7, with 7 bases matching TRBD2. Germline V gene sequence: CDR1 MGHDK, CDR2 SYGVNS. V lost 6 bases to trimming and J lost 4 bases; unmatched junction nucleotides: 3. The CDR3 has 12 residues. CDR3 loop: CASSASGYEQYF. The CDR3 nucleotides are TGTGCCAGCAGCGCTAGCGGTTACGAGCAGTACTTC.

This clone was observed a handful of times. The V call is TRBV7-8, the J call TRBJ1-1; 8 bases are a match to TRBD1. Germline V lookup: CDR1 SGHVS, CDR2 FQNEAQ. This CDR3 has 11 residues. Trimming cost V 4 bases and J 10 bases; bases outside gene matches: 2. CDR3 protein: CASSSTGVAFF. CDR3 nucleotide sequence: TGTGCCAGCAGCTCGACAGGGGTAGCTTTCTTT.

This sequence joins TRBV27 and TRBJ2-7; tentative D call: TRBD2 (5 bases). Trimming removed 10 bases from V and 5 bases from J, with 12 bases in between. The germline CDR1 and CDR2 sequences are MNHEY and SMNVEV (reference sequence). The CDR3 loop spans 11 amino acids. The CDR3, as DNA: TGTGCCACCCTTTGGGGAGACGAGCAGTACTTC. Translated: CATLWGDEQYF.

The CDR3 nucleotides read TGTGCCATCAGTGGTGACAGGTGGGGGGAGCAGTACTTC. Residues: CAISGDRWGEQYF. This rearrangement joins TRBV10-3 to TRBJ2-7; D might be TRBD1 (6 bases). The V and J ends lost 4 bases and 7 bases respectively, with 14 bases between them. The CDR3 has 13 residues. The V gene's germline CDR1 is ENHRY and CDR2 SYGVKD.

The rearrangement joins TRBV9 to TRBJ1-5; D perhaps matches TRBD1 (5 bases). V was clipped by 3 bases and J by 0 bases, with 7 bases between them. The germline CDR1 and CDR2 sequences are SGDLS and YYNGEE. This CDR3 spans 14 amino acids. The CDR3 sequence is CASSGGLSNQPQHF. The CDR3 DNA reads as TGTGCCAGCAGCGGGGGACTTAGCAATCAGCCCCAGCATTTT.

The V gene is TRBV7-9, the J gene TRBJ1-5, with D unresolved. The CDR3 sequence is 17 residues long. V was clipped by 4 bases and J by 9 bases, with 25 bases between them. Looked up from germline, CDR1 is SEHNR and CDR2 is FQNEAQ (reference sequence). In DNA, the CDR3 is TGTGCCAGCAGCTCTACCAAGATGATTGGCCGTGGAGGGCCCCAGCATTTT. Its protein product is CASSSTKMIGRGGPQHF.

This chain links TRBV18 with TRBJ1-1, with 8 bases matching TRBD1. CDR3 size: 16 residues. The J segment lost 1 base and the V segment lost 1 base, leaving 5 bases of the junction unmatched. The germline V gene has CDR1 KGHSH and CDR2 LQKENI. The CDR3 sequence: CASSPRPGTGNTEAFF. CDR3 bases: TGTGCCAGCTCACCACGTCCCGGGACAGGGAACACTGAAGCTTTCTTT.

The chain couples TRBV11-1 to TRBJ2-2, with D tentatively TRBD2 (5 bases). Germline CDR1 reads SGHAT; CDR2 reads FQDESV (reference sequence). Trimming pared 5 bases from V and 4 bases from J, leaving 11 bases between. This CDR3 region has 14 residues. The CDR3 bases are TGTGCCAGCAGCCCCAGACGGGGCACCGGGGAGCTGTTTTTT. Its protein is CASSPRRGTGELFF.

The chain has TRBV4-1 and TRBJ2-7; D not certain. Germline CDR1 and CDR2: MGHRA and YSYEKL. The CDR3 is 13 amino acids. V lost 2 bases and J 3 bases, leaving 8 bases between the germline ends. Written as DNA, the CDR3 is TGCGCCAGCAGCCAACGGGTCCACTACGAGCAGTACTTC. Its translation is CASSQRVHYEQYF.

As concerns this clone: The junction differs from germline at one of its ends, possibly a read error. This chain joins TRBV5-4 and TRBJ1-1; D is uncertain. Germline lookup yields CDR1 SGHNT and CDR2 YYREEE (reference sequence). The CDR3 covers 13 residues. The CDR3 DNA reads as TGTGCCAGCGGCCCACCTCTGAACACTAAAGCTTTCTTT. Protein sequence: CASGPPLNTKAFF.

V gene TRBV29-1 combines with J gene TRBJ1-1; 9 bases map to TRBD1. Per the germline V gene, CDR1 is SQVTM and CDR2 is ANQGSEA. The V and J ends lost 3 bases and 2 bases, in that order; junction bases with no gene match: 10. The CDR3 consists of 16 residues. CDR3 region: CSVDGGTGPINTEAFF. CDR3 nucleotide sequence: TGCAGCGTTGATGGGGGGACAGGGCCAATAAACACTGAAGCTTTCTTT.